This T cell receptor (beta chain) is from a study of Ad26.COV2.S vaccination and SARS-CoV-2 variants. Study in general: Enrolled in COV1001, the donor was in the Ad26.COV2.S trial arm, which received the vaccine. Study-wide results and caveats: Comparable non-spike TCR breadth was observed in vaccine and placebo recipients. The study found higher spike-specific TCR breadth in vaccine than placebo recipients.

As concerns this clone: Its target is not known.

Repertoires were generated with immunoSEQ multiplex PCR, while TCRdb's copy carries only in-frame clones and drops some. The sample contains 400,000 to 450,000 clones, approximately 90% of which appear only once. Treatment described: 15 to 20 received Ad26.COV2.S at low or high dose, single or two shots; about 5 received placebo; per-sample allocation not given. Sampling was done on day 63 after the first vaccine or placebo injection. The sample was peripheral blood, taken in a trial of Ad26.COV2.S vaccine versus placebo. The source is a person aged 18 to 59 who received the Ad26.COV2.S COVID-19 vaccine or a placebo.

The CDR3 DNA reads TGTGCCAGCAGTTCAGGGGGGATAAATGGCTACACCTTC. Its protein is CASSSGGINGYTF. The chain recombines TRBV27 with TRBJ1-2, with 7 bases matching TRBD1. Germline-derived CDR1 and CDR2 are MNHEY and SMNVEV (reference sequence). This CDR3 contains 13 residues. With V trimmed by 4 bases and J by 6 bases, 5 bases remained unmatched.